The entry below gives a single T cell receptor beta chain sequence along with its context. The source of the sample is a study of blood T cell repertoires in COVID-19. Background on the study: The United States, Italy and Spain provided the acute and convalescent COVID-19 samples. Sources were T cells, B-cell-depleted T cells, or PBMCs; the material itself was cDNA or gDNA.

Original processing notes: Estimation of nucleated cell counts was performed using reference gene primer amplification. Sequencing used immunoSEQ multiplex PCR; TCRdb keeps in-frame clones, though not all of them. V and J calls and clone size are those listed in that table; D and trimming were worked out from the DNA. Of about 170,000 clones listed, roughly 81% were seen once; the top ten hold less than 3%. CDR3 size: 14 residues. Germline trimming cut 4 bases from V and 7 bases from J; bases unmatched to any gene: 8. Germline V gene lookup returns CDR1 SGDLS and CDR2 YYNGEE. The Seattle patients joined while their infection was active and were tracked longitudinally afterward.

The rearrangement joins TRBV9 to TRBJ2-7; 10 bases map to TRBD1. The sequenced material came from peripheral blood. The receptor was isolated from a woman of 80 years or more with COVID-19, enrolled during active disease. The CDR3 bases are TGTGCCAGCAGCCCAGACAGGGGGCGCTGGGAGCAGTACTTC. Encoded protein: CASSPDRGRWEQYF.